This T cell receptor (beta chain) was identified in a study of blood T cell repertoires in COVID-19. As for the study in general: Spain, Italy and the United States supplied samples that represented acute and convalescent COVID-19.

Generated by immunoSEQ multiplex PCR, the TCRdb table keeps only in-frame clones and is missing some. The sample contains 200,000 to 250,000 clones, around 90% of which appear only once. Residents of about two dozen US areas, aged roughly 18 to 95 years, made up the participants. Germline V CDR1 and CDR2: LNHDA, SQIVND (reference sequence). V lost 5 bases and J lost 6; bases outside the gene matches: 11. CDR3 length: 15 residues. The sample taken for sequencing was PBMCs or T cells enriched from blood (not recorded which). The chain recombines TRBV19 with TRBJ2-7; 9 bases line up with TRBD1. This TCR came from a man aged 25-45 years in a cohort exposed to, infected with or recovered from COVID-19 (not recorded which). The DNA for the CDR3 is TGTGCCAGTAGTCACAGGACAGGGGATCTTCGCGAGCAGTACTTC. It encodes CASSHRTGDLREQYF.